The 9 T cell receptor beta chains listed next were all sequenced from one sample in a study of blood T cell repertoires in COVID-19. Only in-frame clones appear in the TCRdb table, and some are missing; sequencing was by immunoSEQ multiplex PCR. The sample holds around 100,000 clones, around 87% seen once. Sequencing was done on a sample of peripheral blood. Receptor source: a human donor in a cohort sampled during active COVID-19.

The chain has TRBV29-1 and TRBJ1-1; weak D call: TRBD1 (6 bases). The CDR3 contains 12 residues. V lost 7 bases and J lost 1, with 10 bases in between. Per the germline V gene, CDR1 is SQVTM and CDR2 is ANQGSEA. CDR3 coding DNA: TGCAGCGGGACAGCGAGGAACACTGAAGCTTTCTTT. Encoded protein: CSGTARNTEAFF.

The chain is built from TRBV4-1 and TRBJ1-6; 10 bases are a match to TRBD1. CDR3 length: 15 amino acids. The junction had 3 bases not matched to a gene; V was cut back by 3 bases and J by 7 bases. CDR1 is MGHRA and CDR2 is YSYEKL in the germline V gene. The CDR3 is CASSHGTGENSPLHF. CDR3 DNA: TGCGCCAGCAGCCACGGGACAGGGGAAAATTCACCCCTCCACTTT.

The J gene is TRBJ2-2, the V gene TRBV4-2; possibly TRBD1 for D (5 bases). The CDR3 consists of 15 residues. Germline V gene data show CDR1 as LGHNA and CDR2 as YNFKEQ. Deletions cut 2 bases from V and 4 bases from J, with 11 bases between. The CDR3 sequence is CASSQSTGATGELFF. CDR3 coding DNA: TGTGCCAGCAGCCAAAGTACAGGTGCCACCGGGGAGCTGTTTTTT.

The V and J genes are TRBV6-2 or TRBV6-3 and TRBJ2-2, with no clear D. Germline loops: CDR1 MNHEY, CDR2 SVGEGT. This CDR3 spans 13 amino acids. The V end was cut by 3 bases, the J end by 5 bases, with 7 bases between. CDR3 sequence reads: CASSYSETGELFF. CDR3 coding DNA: TGTGCCAGCAGTTATTCAGAAACCGGGGAGCTGTTTTTT.

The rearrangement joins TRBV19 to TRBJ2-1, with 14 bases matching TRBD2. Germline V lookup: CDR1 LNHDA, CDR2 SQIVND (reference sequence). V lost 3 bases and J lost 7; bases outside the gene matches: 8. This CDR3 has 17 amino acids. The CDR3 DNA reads TGTGCCAGTAGTATGGGACTAGCGGGAGCTCTCGGAAATGAGCAGTTCTTC. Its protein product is CASSMGLAGALGNEQFF.

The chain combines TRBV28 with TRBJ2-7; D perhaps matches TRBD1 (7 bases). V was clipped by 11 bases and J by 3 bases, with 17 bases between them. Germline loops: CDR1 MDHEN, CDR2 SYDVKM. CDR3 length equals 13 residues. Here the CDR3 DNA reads TGTGCCTCAGGGGGGCCCTCCGTCTACGAGCAGTACTTC. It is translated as CASGGPSVYEQYF.

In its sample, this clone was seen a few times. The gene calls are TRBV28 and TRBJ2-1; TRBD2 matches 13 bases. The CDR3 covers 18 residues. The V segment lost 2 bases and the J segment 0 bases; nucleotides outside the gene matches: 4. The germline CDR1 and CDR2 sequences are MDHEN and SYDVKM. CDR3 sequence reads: CASSLGTSGKLSYNEQFF. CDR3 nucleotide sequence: TGTGCCAGCAGTTTAGGGACTAGCGGGAAGCTCTCCTACAATGAGCAGTTCTTC.

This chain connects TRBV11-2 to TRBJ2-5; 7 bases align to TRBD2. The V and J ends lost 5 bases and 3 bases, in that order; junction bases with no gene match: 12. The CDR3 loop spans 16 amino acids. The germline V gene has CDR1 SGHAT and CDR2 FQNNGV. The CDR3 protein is CASSPRSSSGKETQYF. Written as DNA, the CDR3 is TGTGCCAGCAGCCCAAGGTCGTCTAGCGGCAAAGAGACCCAGTACTTC. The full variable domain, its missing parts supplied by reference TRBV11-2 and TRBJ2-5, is EAGVAQSPRYKIIEKRQSVAFWCNPISGHATLYWYQQILGQGPKLLIQFQNNGVVDDSQLPKDRFSAERLKGVDSTLKIQPAKLEDSAVYLCASSPRSSSGKETQYFGPGTRLLVL.

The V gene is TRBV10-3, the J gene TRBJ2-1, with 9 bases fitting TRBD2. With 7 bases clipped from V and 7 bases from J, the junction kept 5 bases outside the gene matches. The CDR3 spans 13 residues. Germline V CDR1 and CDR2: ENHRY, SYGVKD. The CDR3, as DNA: TGTGCCATCATGAGCGGGAGGATAAATGAGCAGTTCTTC. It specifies CAIMSGRINEQFF.